A single sample gave rise to the 31 T cell receptor beta chains below, sequenced in a study of shared clonotypes between healthy human individuals. The protocol was immunoSEQ multiplex PCR, while the TCRdb copy is restricted to in-frame clones and leaves out a portion. Among roughly 2 million clones listed, 95% were seen once. The specimen sequenced was naive CD4+ T cells sorted from blood. The sample's subset: CD45RA+ positively selected. These TCRs come from a man aged 18 to 35 in good health.

The CDR3 nucleotides read TGTGCCAGCAGCCCGAGACCTGGGACAGGGGGACCAGATACGCAGTATTTT. It is translated as CASSPRPGTGGPDTQYF. The chain joins TRBV11-2 to TRBJ2-3, with 11 bases that match TRBD1. CDR3 size: 17 residues. The germline V gene has CDR1 SGHAT and CDR2 FQNNGV. Trimming cost V 5 bases and J 4 bases; bases outside gene matches: 11.

CDR3 in amino acids: CASSLNAAGGRTDTQYF. The DNA of the CDR3 is TGTGCCAGCAGCTTGAACGCGGCGGGAGGGCGGACAGATACGCAGTATTTT. This sequence joins TRBV5-8 and TRBJ2-3; 9 bases are a match to TRBD2. In germline, CDR1 is SGHTS, CDR2 YDEGEE. Losses at the gene ends were 1 base for V and 3 bases for J; bases not matched to a gene: 9. CDR3 length: 17 residues.

The chain carries TRBV5-4 and TRBJ2-7; tentative D call: TRBD2 (5 bases). This CDR3 spans 12 amino acids. CDR1 is SGHNT and CDR2 is YYREEE in the germline V gene (reference sequence). Deletions cut 4 bases from V and 7 bases from J, with 12 bases between. The DNA for the CDR3 is TGTGCCAGCAGCCGGGAAATAGGGGAGCAGTACTTC. It specifies CASSREIGEQYF.

This chain joins TRBV18 and TRBJ1-2; a weak D match, TRBD1 (6 bases). The CDR3 runs to 13 residues. Looked up from germline, CDR1 is KGHSH and CDR2 is LQKENI. The germline V and J ends were trimmed by 4 bases and 3 bases, with 9 bases remaining between them. Written as DNA, the CDR3 is TGTGCCAGCTCACAATGGACAGACTATGGCTACACCTTC. Its protein is CASSQWTDYGYTF.

A remark on this clone: This CDR3 is also generated by other DNA sequences in the sample. The chain is built from TRBV5-1 and TRBJ2-1; 7 nucleotides agree with TRBD1. The CDR3 length is 12 residues. The V and J ends lost 4 bases and 7 bases, in that order; junction bases with no gene match: 2. Per germline, CDR1 SGHRS and CDR2 YFSETQ. DNA of the CDR3: TGCGCCAGCAGCATACAGGGGAATGAGCAGTTCTTC. Its translation: CASSIQGNEQFF.

The J gene is TRBJ2-7, the V gene TRBV6-5, with D unclear. The germline CDR1 and CDR2 sequences are MNHEY and SVGAGI. The CDR3 spans 14 residues. The V end lost 4 bases, the J end lost 10 bases, and 20 bases lay between the germline ends. The CDR3 DNA reads TGTGCCAGCAGTTCGCGAAAAGTAGAGGCCGACCAGTACTTC. Translated, it gives CASSSRKVEADQYF.

The chain links TRBV27 to TRBJ2-4, with D perhaps TRBD1 (6 bases). From germline, CDR1 is MNHEY and CDR2 SMNVEV (reference sequence). Trimming left V 2 bases short and J 0 bases short, with 11 bases between. This CDR3 region has 16 residues. DNA of the CDR3: TGTGCCAGCAGTTTAACAGGGACACTAGCCAAAAACATTCAGTACTTC. Translating it yields CASSLTGTLAKNIQYF.

The chain couples TRBV9 to TRBJ1-3; D not certain. The V end was cut by 2 bases, the J end by 5 bases, with 14 bases between. The CDR3 has 15 amino acids. CDR1 is SGDLS and CDR2 is YYNGEE in the germline V gene. The CDR3 loop is CASSVGRSIRNTIYF. DNA of the CDR3: TGTGCCAGCAGCGTCGGACGGTCGATTAGAAACACCATATATTTT.

The chain recombines TRBV15 with TRBJ2-3; 12 bases fit TRBD2. Per germline, CDR1 LNHNV and CDR2 YYDKDF (reference sequence). After removal of 2 bases from V and 2 bases from J, the junction contained 5 bases not matched to a gene. This CDR3 region has 17 residues. CDR3: CATSRSGTSGPTDTQYF. Written as DNA, the CDR3 is TGTGCCACCAGCAGATCGGGGACTAGCGGGCCCACAGATACGCAGTATTTT.

As DNA, the CDR3 is TGTGCCAGCAGCTTAGTCTTTAGGGAGACCCAGTACTTC. It is translated as CASSLVFRETQYF. This rearrangement joins TRBV7-6 to TRBJ2-5; no definite D call. Between the trimmed V and J ends, which lost 1 base and 5 bases, there was a span of 8 bases. Germline-derived CDR1 and CDR2 are SGHVS and FNYEAQ. This CDR3 is 13 amino acids long.

This clone has only one observation. The genes are TRBV18 and TRBJ2-2; no clear D. Germline V gene data show CDR1 as KGHSH and CDR2 as LQKENI. The CDR3 extends over 15 amino acids. V lost 3 bases, J lost 5 bases, and 13 bases lay in between. Here the CDR3 reads CASSPAVADTGELFF. In DNA form, the CDR3 reads TGTGCCAGCTCACCGGCCGTGGCTGATACCGGGGAGCTGTTTTTT.

The chain employs TRBV11-2 and TRBJ2-3; 9 nucleotides line up with TRBD2. Germline lookup yields CDR1 SGHAT and CDR2 FQNNGV. V shed 3 bases, J shed 4 bases, and the junction held 5 bases outside the gene matches. The CDR3 sequence is 15 residues long. The CDR3 reads CASSFSGLAADTQYF. CDR3 nucleotide sequence: TGTGCCAGCAGCTTCTCGGGACTAGCAGCAGATACGCAGTATTTT.

This chain connects TRBV6-6 to TRBJ2-3; D is undetermined. This CDR3 comprises 12 residues. Per the germline V gene, CDR1 is MNHNY and CDR2 is SVGAGI (reference sequence). V gave up 6 bases and J gave up 9 bases, with 13 bases separating them. CDR3 protein: CASRSSQQTQYF. The CDR3 DNA is TGTGCCAGCAGGTCTTCACAGCAGACGCAGTATTTT.

The V gene is TRBV7-3, the J gene TRBJ2-1; 8 positions match TRBD2. Trimming at V came to 1 base and at J to 3 bases, leaving 14 bases not matched to a gene. The CDR3 extends over 19 amino acids. CDR1 is SGHTA, CDR2 FQGTGA, per germline. The chain's CDR3 is CASSLKPGLDFLNYNEQFF. The CDR3 DNA reads as TGTGCCAGCAGCTTAAAACCGGGACTAGACTTTCTTAACTACAATGAGCAGTTCTTC.

In nucleotides, the CDR3 is TGCGCCAGCAGCTTCCGGGACTCCTTCCTCGCAGATACGCAGTATTTT. Encoded protein: CASSFRDSFLADTQYF. V is TRBV5-1 and J is TRBJ2-3, with a tentative D call TRBD2 (6 bases). Per germline, CDR1 SGHRS and CDR2 YFSETQ. V dropped 2 bases and J dropped 4 bases, with 17 bases sitting between them. This CDR3 spans 16 amino acids.

V and J are TRBV10-1 and TRBJ2-7; 11 bases map to TRBD2. Looked up from germline, CDR1 is WNHNN and CDR2 is SYGVQD (reference sequence). The CDR3 runs 15 residues. V shed 3 bases and J 4 bases; nucleotides not matched to a gene: 5. CDR3 in DNA: TGCGCCAGCAGTGACTCGGGACTAGCGGTGTACGAGCAGTACTTC. Protein sequence: CASSDSGLAVYEQYF.

The chain recombines TRBV6-5 with TRBJ1-1; no reliable D call. Germline CDR1 MNHEY, CDR2 SVGAGI. The CDR3 contains 15 residues. V lost 5 bases and J lost 1, with 14 bases in between. CDR3 nucleotide sequence: TGTGCCAGCAGTGGACCCGCCCCCGGGAACACTGAAGCTTTCTTT. As protein: CASSGPAPGNTEAFF.

This clone was seen just once. The chain employs TRBV6-5 and TRBJ1-4; D may be TRBD1 (5 bases). CDR3 length equals 14 residues. CDR1 and CDR2 from the germline V gene are MNHEY and SVGAGI. V lost 2 bases and J 5 bases, leaving 9 bases between the germline ends. For the CDR3, the DNA is TGTGCCAGCAGTTACGAACGGGACAATGAAAAACTGTTTTTT. Its translation is CASSYERDNEKLFF.

The chain recombines TRBV7-6 with TRBJ1-3; D unresolved. V lost 1 base and J lost 7, with 11 bases in between. CDR1 and CDR2 from the germline V gene are SGHVS and FNYEAQ. There are 14 residues in the CDR3. The CDR3 reads CASSLVDSGNTIYF. The CDR3 bases are TGTGCCAGCAGCTTAGTGGACTCCGGGAACACCATATATTTT.

This rearrangement joins TRBV14 to TRBJ1-5, with TRBD1 as a possible D gene (5 bases). CDR1 is SGHDN and CDR2 is FVKESK in the germline V gene. This CDR3 region has 16 residues. The V gene lost 0 bases and the J gene lost 5 bases, with 14 bases spanning the gap. The CDR3: CASSQDWQGNDQPQHF. The CDR3 DNA sequence: TGTGCCAGCAGCCAAGATTGGCAGGGCAACGATCAGCCCCAGCATTTT.

CDR3 DNA sequence: TGTGCCAGCAAGGACTACCCAGATACGCAGTATTTT. This encodes CASKDYPDTQYF. The chain is built from TRBV6-1 and TRBJ2-3, with TRBD2 as a possible D gene (6 bases). The CDR3 has 12 amino acids. The V gene's germline CDR1 is MNHNS and CDR2 SASEGT. V gave up 7 bases and J gave up 4 bases, with 9 bases separating them.

This clone occurred once. The identical CDR3 is also encoded by other nucleotide sequences in the sample. V usage is TRBV2 and J usage is TRBJ1-1; D gene ambiguous. Germline CDR1 SNHLY, CDR2 FYNNEI. CDR3 size: 13 residues. The V end was cut by 4 bases, the J end by 2 bases, with 8 bases between. CDR3 sequence: CASSASGNTEAFF. As DNA, the CDR3 is TGTGCCAGCAGTGCTTCCGGAAACACTGAAGCTTTCTTT.

This chain connects TRBV30 to TRBJ1-1; no firm D call. This CDR3 spans 13 amino acids. V was cut by 3 bases and J by 7 bases, with 15 bases left in between. Looked up from germline, CDR1 is GTSNPN and CDR2 is SVGIG (reference sequence). Written as DNA, the CDR3 is TGTGCCTGGAGGTCGGCCAGAAGGGATGAAGCTTTCTTT. Its protein is CAWRSARRDEAFF.

CDR3 DNA sequence: TGCACCAGCAGCCAAGCGTTCACTAGCGGGTCTCAGAATGAGCAGTTCTTC. Translated, it gives CTSSQAFTSGSQNEQFF. The rearrangement links TRBV1 to TRBJ2-1; TRBD2 is taken as the D call from the table, unchecked against the DNA. TRBV1 is termed a pseudogene. This CDR3 has 17 amino acids.

V and J are TRBV7-9 and TRBJ2-2; D perhaps matches TRBD1 (6 bases). Germline assignment: CDR1 SEHNR and CDR2 FQNEAQ (reference sequence). The CDR3 runs 14 residues. The V end was cut by 4 bases, the J end by 6 bases, with 12 bases between. The CDR3 spells CASSSGQGPGELFF. CDR3 nucleotide sequence: TGTGCCAGCAGCTCAGGCCAGGGGCCCGGGGAGCTGTTTTTT.

V usage is TRBV28 and J usage is TRBJ1-1, with D possibly matching TRBD1 (6 bases). This CDR3 comprises 14 residues. Between the trimmed V and J ends, which lost 10 bases and 1 base, there was a span of 16 bases. Germline V CDR1 and CDR2: MDHEN, SYDVKM. The CDR3 DNA follows: TGTGCCACCACAGAGGGGGGTTCGAACACTGAAGCTTTCTTT. Its protein product is CATTEGGSNTEAFF.

This chain joins TRBV5-1 and TRBJ2-1; perhaps TRBD1 as D (6 bases). V dropped 4 bases and J dropped 3 bases, with 11 bases sitting between them. CDR1 is SGHRS and CDR2 is YFSETQ in the germline V gene. This CDR3 has 14 residues. CDR3 coding DNA: TGCGCCAGCAGCCAAGACAGGAGCTACAATGAGCAGTTCTTC. Translated, it gives CASSQDRSYNEQFF.

Note on this clone: This sample also contains other DNA sequences that code for the same CDR3. The CDR3 protein is CAWSVRQNTEAFF. The CDR3 DNA follows: TGTGCCTGGAGTGTTCGCCAGAACACTGAAGCTTTCTTT. This chain links TRBV30 with TRBJ1-1; D call uncertain. This CDR3 comprises 13 residues. CDR1 and CDR2 (germline): GTSNPN, SVGIG (reference sequence). V was cut by 0 bases and J by 1 base, with 6 bases left in between.

The chain uses TRBV10-3 and TRBJ2-1; the match to TRBD2 covers 10 bases. In germline, CDR1 is ENHRY, CDR2 SYGVKD. The CDR3 extends over 14 amino acids. Germline trimming cut 6 bases from V and 4 bases from J; bases unmatched to any gene: 3. CDR3 DNA sequence: TGTGCCATCAGCCTAGCGGGAGAGTACAATGAGCAGTTCTTC. This translates into CAISLAGEYNEQFF.

The chain links TRBV28 to TRBJ2-5; 8 positions match TRBD1. Germline V gives CDR1 MDHEN, CDR2 SYDVKM. Trimming removed 6 bases from V and 2 bases from J; junction bases left unmatched: 5. The CDR3 runs to 14 residues. The DNA for the CDR3 is TGTGCCAGCAGGCCAACAGGGGGGCAAGAGACCCAGTACTTC. It translates to CASRPTGGQETQYF.

The J gene is TRBJ2-1, the V gene TRBV5-1, with unresolved D. The CDR3 loop spans 13 amino acids. V lost 4 bases, J lost 6 bases, and 11 bases lay in between. Looked up from germline, CDR1 is SGHRS and CDR2 is YFSETQ. The CDR3 spells CASSNTQINEQFF. As DNA, the CDR3 is TGCGCCAGCAGCAACACCCAAATCAATGAGCAGTTCTTC.